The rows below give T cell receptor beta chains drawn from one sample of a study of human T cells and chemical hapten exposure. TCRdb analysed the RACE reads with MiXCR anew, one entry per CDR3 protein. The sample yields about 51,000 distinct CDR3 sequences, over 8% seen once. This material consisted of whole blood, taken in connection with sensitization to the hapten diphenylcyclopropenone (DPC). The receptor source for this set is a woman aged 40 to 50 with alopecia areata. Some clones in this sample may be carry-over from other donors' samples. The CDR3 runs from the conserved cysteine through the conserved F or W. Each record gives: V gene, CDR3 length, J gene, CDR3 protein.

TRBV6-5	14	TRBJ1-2	CASSTEAGKGGYTF
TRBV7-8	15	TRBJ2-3	CASSSRGGRGDTQYF
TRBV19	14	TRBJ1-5	CASSLGDGNQPQHF
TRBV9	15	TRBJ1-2	CASSGGQGKDYGYTF
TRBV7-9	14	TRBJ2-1	CASSFKSSGYEQFF
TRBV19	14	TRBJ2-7	CASSFGQGNYEQYF
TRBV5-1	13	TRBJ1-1	CASRGTDNTEAFF
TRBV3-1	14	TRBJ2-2	CASMASGNTGELFF
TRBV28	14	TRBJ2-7	CASSRVYSAYEQYF
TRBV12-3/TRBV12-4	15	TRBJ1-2	CASSFGQGAMDGYTF
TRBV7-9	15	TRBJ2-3	CASSLGQALTDTQYF
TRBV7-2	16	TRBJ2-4	CASSHQAGGAKNIQYF
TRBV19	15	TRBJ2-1	CASSIGQGAHNEQFF
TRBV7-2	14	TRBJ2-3	CASSFVGGRDTQYF
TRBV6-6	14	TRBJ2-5	CASSYRDGQETQYF
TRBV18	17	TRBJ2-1	CASSPRWSGGSENEQFF
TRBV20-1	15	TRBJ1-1	CSAVPSGTVNTEAFF
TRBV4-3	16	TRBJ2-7	CASSPLLGGLSFEQYF
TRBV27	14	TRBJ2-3	CASSLLGLKDTQYF
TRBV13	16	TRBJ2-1	CASSSPLAGGLNEQFF
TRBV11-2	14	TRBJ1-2	CASSELAGGRGYTF